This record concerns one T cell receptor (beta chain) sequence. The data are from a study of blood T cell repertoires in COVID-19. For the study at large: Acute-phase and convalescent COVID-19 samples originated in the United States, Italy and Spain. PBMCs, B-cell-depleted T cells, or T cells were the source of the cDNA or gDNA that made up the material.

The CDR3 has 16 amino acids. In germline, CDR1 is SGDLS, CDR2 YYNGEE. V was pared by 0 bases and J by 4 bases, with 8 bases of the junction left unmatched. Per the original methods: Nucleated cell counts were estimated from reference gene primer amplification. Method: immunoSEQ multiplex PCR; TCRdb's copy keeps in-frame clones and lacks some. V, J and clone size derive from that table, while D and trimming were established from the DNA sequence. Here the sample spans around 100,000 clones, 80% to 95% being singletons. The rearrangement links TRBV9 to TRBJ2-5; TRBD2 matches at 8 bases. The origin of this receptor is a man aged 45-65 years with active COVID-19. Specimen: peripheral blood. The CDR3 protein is CASSVGGSGIGETQYF. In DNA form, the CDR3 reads TGTGCCAGCAGCGTAGGGGGTAGCGGGATTGGAGAGACCCAGTACTTC.